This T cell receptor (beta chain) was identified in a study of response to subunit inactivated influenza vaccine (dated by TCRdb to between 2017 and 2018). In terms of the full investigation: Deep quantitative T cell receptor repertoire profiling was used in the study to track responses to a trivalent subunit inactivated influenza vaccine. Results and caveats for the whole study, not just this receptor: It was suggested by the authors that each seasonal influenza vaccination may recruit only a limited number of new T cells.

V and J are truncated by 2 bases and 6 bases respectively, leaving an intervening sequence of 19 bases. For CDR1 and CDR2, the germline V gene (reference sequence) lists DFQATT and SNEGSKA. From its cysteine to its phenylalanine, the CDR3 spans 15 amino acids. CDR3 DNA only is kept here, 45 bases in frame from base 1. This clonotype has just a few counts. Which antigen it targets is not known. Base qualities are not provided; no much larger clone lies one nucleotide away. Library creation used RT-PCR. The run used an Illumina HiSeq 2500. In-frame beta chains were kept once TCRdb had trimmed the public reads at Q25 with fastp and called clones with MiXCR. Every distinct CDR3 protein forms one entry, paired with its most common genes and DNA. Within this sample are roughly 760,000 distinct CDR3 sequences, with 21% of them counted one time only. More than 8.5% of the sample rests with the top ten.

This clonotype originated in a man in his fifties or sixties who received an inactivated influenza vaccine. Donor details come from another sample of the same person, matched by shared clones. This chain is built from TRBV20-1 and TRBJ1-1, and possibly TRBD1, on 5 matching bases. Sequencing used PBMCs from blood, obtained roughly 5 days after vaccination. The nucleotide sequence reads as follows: TGCAGTGCTAGACCTCGCGGGACCCCTGGCCCTGAAGCTTTCTTT. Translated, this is CSARPRGTPGPEAFF.